The clone carrying this T cell receptor beta chain was seen ten or more times. Its antigen is currently unknown. Germline CDR1 and CDR2: MNHEY and SMNVEV (reference sequence). The CDR3 is 14 residues long. The germline V and J ends were trimmed by 2 bases and 6 bases, with 14 bases remaining between them. Using its own MiXCR run on the multiplex PCR reads, TCRdb lists one record per CDR3 protein. This table has tens of thousands of distinct CDR3 sequences, under 30% appearing once. These data originate in a study of breast tumors, draining lymph nodes, adjacent tissues. Broader study findings: Findings are consistent with lymph node origin and intratumoral expansion of most tumor T cells.

The V gene is TRBV27, the J gene TRBJ2-7, with D possibly being TRBD2 (7 bases). The sample consisted of breast tumor tissue. The clonotype was recovered from a female donor with breast cancer. Some clones in this sample may be carry-over from other donors' samples. Written as DNA, the CDR3 is TGTGCCAGCAGTTTACGTTCGGGGGGCGGCGAGCAGTACTTC. Its protein product is CASSLRSGGGEQYF.